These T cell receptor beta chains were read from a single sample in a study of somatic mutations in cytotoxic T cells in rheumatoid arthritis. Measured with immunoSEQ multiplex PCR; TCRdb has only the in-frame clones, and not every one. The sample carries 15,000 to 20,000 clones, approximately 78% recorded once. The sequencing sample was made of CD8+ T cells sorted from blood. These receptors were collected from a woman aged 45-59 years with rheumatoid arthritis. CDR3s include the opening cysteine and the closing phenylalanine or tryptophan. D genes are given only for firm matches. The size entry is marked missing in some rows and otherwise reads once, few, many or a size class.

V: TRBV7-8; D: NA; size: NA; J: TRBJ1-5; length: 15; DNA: TGTGCCAGCAGCCCCCGGGCGGCGGGCAATCAGCCCCAGCATTTT; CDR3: CASSPRAAGNQPQHF
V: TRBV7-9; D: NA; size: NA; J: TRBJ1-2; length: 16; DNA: TGTGCCAGCAGCTTATTAACTCCAGGGCTGTCTGGCGGCTACACCTTC; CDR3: CASSLLTPGLSGGYTF
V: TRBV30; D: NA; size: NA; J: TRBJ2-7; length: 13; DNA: TGTGCCTGGAGTCCGGCCGGAGTCGCCGAGCAGTACTTC; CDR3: CAWSPAGVAEQYF
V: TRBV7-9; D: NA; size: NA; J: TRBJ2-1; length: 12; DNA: TGTGCCAGCAGCACGGCGCCCTTAGAGCAGTTCTTC; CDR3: CASSTAPLEQFF
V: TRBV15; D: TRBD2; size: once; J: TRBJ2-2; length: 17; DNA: TGTGCCACCAGCAGAGTGTCTAGCGGGAGTAGTATCGGGGAGCTGTTTTTT; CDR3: CATSRVSSGSSIGELFF
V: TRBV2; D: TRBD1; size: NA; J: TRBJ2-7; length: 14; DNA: TGTGCCAGCAGTGACCAGGGGGCTCCCTACGAGCAGTACTTC; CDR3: CASSDQGAPYEQYF
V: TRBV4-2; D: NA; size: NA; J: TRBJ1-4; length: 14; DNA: TGTGCCAGCAGCCAAGGAGGGGTTGGTGAAAAACTGTTTTTT; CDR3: CASSQGGVGEKLFF
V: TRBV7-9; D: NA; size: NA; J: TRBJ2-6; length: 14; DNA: TGTGCCAGCATACCCCCTCTGGGGGCCAACGTCCTGACTTTC; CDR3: CASIPPLGANVLTF
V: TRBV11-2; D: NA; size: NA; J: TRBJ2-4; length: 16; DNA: TGTGCCAGCAGACCAGGTATTCGCCCCTGGGAAAACATTCAGTACTTC; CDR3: CASRPGIRPWENIQYF
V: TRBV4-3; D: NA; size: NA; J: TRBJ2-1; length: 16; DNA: TGCGCCAGCAGCCAGTCCGGACCCCAGTCGAGCAATGAGCAGTTCTTC; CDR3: CASSQSGPQSSNEQFF
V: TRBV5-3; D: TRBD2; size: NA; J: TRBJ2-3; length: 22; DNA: TGTGCCAGAAGCTTGGCCGAAGCTAGACTAGCGGGAGGCTCATTAGGCTCAGATACGCAGTATTTT; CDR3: CARSLAEARLAGGSLGSDTQYF
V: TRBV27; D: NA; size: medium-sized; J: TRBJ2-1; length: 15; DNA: TGTGCCAGCAGTTTATCCCGCGGGCTCCTTAATGAGCAGTTCTTC; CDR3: CASSLSRGLLNEQFF
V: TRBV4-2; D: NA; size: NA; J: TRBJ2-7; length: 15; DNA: TGTGCCAGCAGCCAAGGGGAAGGGGAAACCTACGAGCAGTACTTC; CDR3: CASSQGEGETYEQYF
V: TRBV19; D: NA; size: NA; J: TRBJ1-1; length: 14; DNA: TGTGCCACCAGGCCCGTCGTTTTTTACACTGAAGCTTTCTTT; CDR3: CATRPVVFYTEAFF
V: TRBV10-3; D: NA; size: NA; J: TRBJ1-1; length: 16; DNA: TGTGCCATCAGTGATTCGGGACACCGCGAGAACACTGAAGCTTTCTTT; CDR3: CAISDSGHRENTEAFF
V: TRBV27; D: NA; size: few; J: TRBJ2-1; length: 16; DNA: TGTGCCAGCAACGTGGGCCCCTCGAGCGGATACAATGAGCAGTTCTTC; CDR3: CASNVGPSSGYNEQFF
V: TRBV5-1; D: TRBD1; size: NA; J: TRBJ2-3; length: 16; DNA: TGCGCCAGCAGCTTGGTGGTGGCAGGGGGCAAAGATACGCAGTATTTT; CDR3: CASSLVVAGGKDTQYF
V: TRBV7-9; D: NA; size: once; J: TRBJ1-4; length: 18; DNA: TGTGCCAGCAGCTTAGTATTAGGGTTGAAAGACTCGGGTGAAAAACTGTTTTTT; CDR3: CASSLVLGLKDSGEKLFF
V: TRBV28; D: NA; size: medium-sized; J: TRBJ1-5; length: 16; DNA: TGTGCCAGCAGTTCATCCAGGGTACAGGTTGATCAGCCCCAGCATTTT; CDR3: CASSSSRVQVDQPQHF
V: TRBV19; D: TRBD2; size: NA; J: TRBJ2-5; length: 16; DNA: TGTGCCAGTAGTATAGGGGGACTAGCGGTTCAAGAGACCCAGTACTTC; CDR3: CASSIGGLAVQETQYF
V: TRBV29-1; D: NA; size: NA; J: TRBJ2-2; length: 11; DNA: TGCAGCGTGCCCTCCGGCGGGGAGCTGTTTTTT; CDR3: CSVPSGGELFF
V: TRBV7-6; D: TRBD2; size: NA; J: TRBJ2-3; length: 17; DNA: TGTGCCAGCAGCTTAGCGGGACTAGCGGGAGGGCCGGATACGCAGTATTTT; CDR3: CASSLAGLAGGPDTQYF
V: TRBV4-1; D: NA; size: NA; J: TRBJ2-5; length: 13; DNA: TGCGCCAGCAGCCAAGTGGCCCGGGAGACCCAGTACTTC; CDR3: CASSQVARETQYF
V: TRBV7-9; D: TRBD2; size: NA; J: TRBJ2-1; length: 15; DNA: TGTGCCAGCAGACCCGGACTAGCGGACTACAATGAGCAGTTCTTC; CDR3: CASRPGLADYNEQFF
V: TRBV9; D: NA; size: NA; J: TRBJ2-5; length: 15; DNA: TGTGCCAGCAGCACCCGGACAGTAGGAGGAGAGACCCAGTACTTC; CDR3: CASSTRTVGGETQYF
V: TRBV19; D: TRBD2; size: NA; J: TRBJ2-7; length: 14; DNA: TGTGCCAGTAGTATCTTCGGGAGGCCCTGGGAGCAGTACTTC; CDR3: CASSIFGRPWEQYF
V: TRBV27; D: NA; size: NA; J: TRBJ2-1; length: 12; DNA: TGTGCCAGCAGTTCGGGGCCCAATGAGCAGTTCTTC; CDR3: CASSSGPNEQFF
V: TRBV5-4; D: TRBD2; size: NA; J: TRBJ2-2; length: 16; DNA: TGTGCCAGCAGCCCCGGACTACCGGGGGGTACCGGGGAGCTGTTTTTT; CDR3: CASSPGLPGGTGELFF
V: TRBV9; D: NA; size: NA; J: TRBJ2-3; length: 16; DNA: TGTGCCAGCAGCTCCGGGCCCGGGTTGGGCACAGATACGCAGTATTTT; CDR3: CASSSGPGLGTDTQYF
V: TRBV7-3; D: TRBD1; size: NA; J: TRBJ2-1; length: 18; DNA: TGTGCCAGCAGCCGTGAGGCAGGGGGCCTTAGCTCCTACAATGAGCAGTTCTTC; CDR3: CASSREAGGLSSYNEQFF
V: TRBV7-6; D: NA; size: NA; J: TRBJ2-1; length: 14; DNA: TGTGCCAGCAGCTTAGGAGGGGGTGGTGATGAGCAGTTCTTC; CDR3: CASSLGGGGDEQFF
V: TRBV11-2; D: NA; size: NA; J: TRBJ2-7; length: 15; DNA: TGTGCCAGCAGCGTTTACGGAGGCCCCTCCTACGAGCAGTACTTC; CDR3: CASSVYGGPSYEQYF
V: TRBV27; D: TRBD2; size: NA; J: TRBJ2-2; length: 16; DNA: TGTGCCAGCAGTTTCCGGACTAGCGGGAACACCGGGGAGCTGTTTTTT; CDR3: CASSFRTSGNTGELFF
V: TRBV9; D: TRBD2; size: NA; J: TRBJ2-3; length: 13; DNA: TGTGCCAGCAGCCTGACTAGCAAAGATACGCAGTATTTT; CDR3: CASSLTSKDTQYF
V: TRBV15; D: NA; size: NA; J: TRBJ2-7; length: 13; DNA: TGTGCCACCAGCATTCAGGGTACGGACGAGCAGTACTTC; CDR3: CATSIQGTDEQYF
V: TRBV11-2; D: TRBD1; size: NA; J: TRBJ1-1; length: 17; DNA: TGTGCCAGCAGCCTATATAGACAGGGGATCATGAACACTGAAGCTTTCTTT; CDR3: CASSLYRQGIMNTEAFF
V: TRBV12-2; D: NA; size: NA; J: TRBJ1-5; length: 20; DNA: TGTGCAAGTCGCTTAGGCGTGCGTATTGTAAAGGGCTATGGCAATCAGCCCCAGCATTTT; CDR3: CASRLGVRIVKGYGNQPQHF
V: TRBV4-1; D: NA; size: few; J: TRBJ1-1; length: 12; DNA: TGCGCCAGCAGCCAAGGGGCGGGGGAAGCTTTCTTT; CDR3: CASSQGAGEAFF
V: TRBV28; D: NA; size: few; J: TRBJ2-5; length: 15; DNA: TGTGCCAGCAGTCCCGCCCGGCGCGGGAAAGAGACCCAGTACTTC; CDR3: CASSPARRGKETQYF
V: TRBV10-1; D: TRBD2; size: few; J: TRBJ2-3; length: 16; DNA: TGCGCCAGCAGCCAGGGTTCTGATAGCGGGGCTGATACGCAGTATTTT; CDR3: CASSQGSDSGADTQYF
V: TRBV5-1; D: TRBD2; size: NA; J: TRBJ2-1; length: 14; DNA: TGCGCCAGCTTTCTAGCGGGGGGAAATAATGAGCAGTTCTTC; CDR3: CASFLAGGNNEQFF
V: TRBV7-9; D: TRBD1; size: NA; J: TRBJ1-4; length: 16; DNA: TGTGCCAGCAGCTTCTCCATGACAGGGCTAAATGAAAAACTGTTTTTT; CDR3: CASSFSMTGLNEKLFF
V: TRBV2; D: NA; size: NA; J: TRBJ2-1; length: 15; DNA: TGTGCCAGCAGTGAATTTTTTTTGATCTACAATGAGCAGTTCTTC; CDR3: CASSEFFLIYNEQFF
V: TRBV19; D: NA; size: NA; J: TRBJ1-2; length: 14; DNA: TGTGCCAGTACGCAAAACCTACGACTCTATGGCTACACCTTC; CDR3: CASTQNLRLYGYTF
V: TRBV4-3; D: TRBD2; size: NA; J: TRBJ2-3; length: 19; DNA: TGCGCCAGCAGCCAATCCCAACTAGCGGGAGGGCCCTTGACAGATACGCAGTATTTT; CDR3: CASSQSQLAGGPLTDTQYF
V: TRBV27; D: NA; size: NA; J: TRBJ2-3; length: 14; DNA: TGTGCCAGCAGTTTATTAACAGGCACAGATACGCAGTATTTT; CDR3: CASSLLTGTDTQYF
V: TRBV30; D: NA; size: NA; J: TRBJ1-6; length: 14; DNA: TGTGCCTCCCCGGGTACAGTCTATAATTCACCCCTCCACTTT; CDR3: CASPGTVYNSPLHF
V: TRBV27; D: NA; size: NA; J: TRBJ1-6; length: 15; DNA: TGTGCCAGTTCCTTAGGAGCCGGGTATAATTCACCCCTCCACTTT; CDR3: CASSLGAGYNSPLHF
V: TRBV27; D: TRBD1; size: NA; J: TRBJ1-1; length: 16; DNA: TGTGCCAGCAGTTTAGGTACAGGGGCAATGAACACTGAAGCTTTCTTT; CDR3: CASSLGTGAMNTEAFF
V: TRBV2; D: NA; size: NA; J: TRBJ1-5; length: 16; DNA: TGTGCCAGCAGCTGGGGGGGGGCTGGGAGCAATCAGCCCCAGCATTTT; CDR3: CASSWGGAGSNQPQHF
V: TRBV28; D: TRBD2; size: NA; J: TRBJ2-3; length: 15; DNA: TGTGCCAGCAGTCCACTAGCGGGGGGTTTGGATACGCAGTATTTT; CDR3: CASSPLAGGLDTQYF
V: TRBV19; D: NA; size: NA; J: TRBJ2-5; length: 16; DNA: TGTGCCAGTAGTCCGCGGGGGCCCGGGGGGCGAGAGACCCAGTACTTC; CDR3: CASSPRGPGGRETQYF
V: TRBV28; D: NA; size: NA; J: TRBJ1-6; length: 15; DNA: TGTGCCAGCAGTTTGGGTCAGGGTTATAGATCACCCCTCCACTTT; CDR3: CASSLGQGYRSPLHF
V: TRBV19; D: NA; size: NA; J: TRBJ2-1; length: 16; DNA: TGTGCCAGTAGTATTTCCTTGGCGGGCTTAGTCCATGAGCAGTTCTTC; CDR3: CASSISLAGLVHEQFF
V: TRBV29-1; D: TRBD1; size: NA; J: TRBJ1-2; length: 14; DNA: TGCAGCGTTGCCGGAGAGGGGGCGGGCTATGGCTACACCTTC; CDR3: CSVAGEGAGYGYTF
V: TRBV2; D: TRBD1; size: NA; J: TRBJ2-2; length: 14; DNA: TGTGCCAGCACTGGACAGGGTATCACCGGGGAGCTGTTTTTT; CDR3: CASTGQGITGELFF
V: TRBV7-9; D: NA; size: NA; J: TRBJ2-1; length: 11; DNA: TGTGCCAGCAGCCAGTCAGAAGAAAGGTTCTTC; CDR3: CASSQSEERFF
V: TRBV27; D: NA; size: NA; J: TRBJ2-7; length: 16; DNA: TGTGCCAGCAGTCCCCGAGGTGGGCCAGCAAAAAACGAGCAGTACTTC; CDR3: CASSPRGGPAKNEQYF
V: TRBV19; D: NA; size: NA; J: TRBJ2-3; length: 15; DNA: TGTGCCAGTAGTATGACTTCCGCTAGCACAGATACGCAGTATTTT; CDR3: CASSMTSASTDTQYF